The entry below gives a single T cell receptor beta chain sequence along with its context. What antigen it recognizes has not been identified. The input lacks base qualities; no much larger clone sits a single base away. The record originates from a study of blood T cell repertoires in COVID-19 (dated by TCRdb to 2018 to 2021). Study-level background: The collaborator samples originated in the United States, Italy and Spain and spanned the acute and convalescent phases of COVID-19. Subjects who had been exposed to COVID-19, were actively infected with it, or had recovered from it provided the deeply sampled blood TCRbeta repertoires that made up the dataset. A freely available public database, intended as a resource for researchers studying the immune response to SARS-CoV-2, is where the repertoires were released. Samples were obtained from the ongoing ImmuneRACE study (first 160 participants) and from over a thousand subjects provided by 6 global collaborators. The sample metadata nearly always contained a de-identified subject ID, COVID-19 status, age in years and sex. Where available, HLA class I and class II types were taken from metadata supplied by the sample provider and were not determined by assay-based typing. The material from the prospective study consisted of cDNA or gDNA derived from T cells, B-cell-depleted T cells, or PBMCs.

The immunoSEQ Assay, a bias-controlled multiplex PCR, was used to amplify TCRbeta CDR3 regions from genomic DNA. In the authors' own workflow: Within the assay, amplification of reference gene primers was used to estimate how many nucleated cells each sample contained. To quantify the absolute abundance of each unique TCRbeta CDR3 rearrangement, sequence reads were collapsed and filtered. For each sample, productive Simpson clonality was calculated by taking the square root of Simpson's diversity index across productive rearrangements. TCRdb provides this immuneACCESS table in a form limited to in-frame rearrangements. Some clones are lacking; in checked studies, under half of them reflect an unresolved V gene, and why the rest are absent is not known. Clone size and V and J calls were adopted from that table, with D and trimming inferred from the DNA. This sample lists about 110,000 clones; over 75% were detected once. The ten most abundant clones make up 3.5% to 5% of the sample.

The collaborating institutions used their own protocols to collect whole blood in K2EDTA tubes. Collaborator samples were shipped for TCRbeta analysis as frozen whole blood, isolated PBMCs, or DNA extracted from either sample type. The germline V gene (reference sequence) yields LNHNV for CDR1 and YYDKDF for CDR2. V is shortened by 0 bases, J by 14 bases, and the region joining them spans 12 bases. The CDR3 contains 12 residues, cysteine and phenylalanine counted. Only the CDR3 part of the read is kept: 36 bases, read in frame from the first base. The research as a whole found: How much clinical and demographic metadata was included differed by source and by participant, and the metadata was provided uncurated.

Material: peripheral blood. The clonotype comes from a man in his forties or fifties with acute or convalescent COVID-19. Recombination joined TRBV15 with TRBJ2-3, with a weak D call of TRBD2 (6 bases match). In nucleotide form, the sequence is TGTGCCACCAGCAGAGATGCGGGGCAGGGGTATTTT. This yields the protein CATSRDAGQGYF.